This record looks at one TCR beta chain sequence and its context. Its antigen is undetermined. Built from TCR beta cDNA, the libraries had unique molecular identifiers in them. With about 0.85 to 10 million T cells as the source, 450,000 to 600,000 cDNA molecules resulted. TCRdb reprocessed the PCR reads via MiXCR and lists one record per CDR3 protein. The sample has approximately 690,000 distinct CDR3 sequences, 55% to 60% seen once. J was trimmed by 8 bases and V by 2 bases; bases with no gene match: 8. The germline CDR1 and CDR2 sequences are DFQATT and SNEGSKA (reference sequence). The CDR3 length is 15 residues. This sample stems from a study of post-analysis software for immune sequencing data. Broader study findings: Those with multiple sclerosis, the patient group, showed significantly lower normalized Chao1 diversity than controls. A handful of TRBV segments were significantly more frequent in patients than in controls. TRBV5-6, TRBV5-1 and TRBV20-1 were among these segments.

The chain combines TRBV20-1 with TRBJ2-1, with 11 bases lining up with TRBD2. Sample: blood. This clonotype was obtained from a girl between 2 and 10 years old with multiple sclerosis. CDR3 in amino acids: CSARSTSGSWDEQFF. The CDR3 nucleotides are TGCAGTGCTAGATCAACTAGCGGGAGTTGGGATGAGCAGTTCTTC.